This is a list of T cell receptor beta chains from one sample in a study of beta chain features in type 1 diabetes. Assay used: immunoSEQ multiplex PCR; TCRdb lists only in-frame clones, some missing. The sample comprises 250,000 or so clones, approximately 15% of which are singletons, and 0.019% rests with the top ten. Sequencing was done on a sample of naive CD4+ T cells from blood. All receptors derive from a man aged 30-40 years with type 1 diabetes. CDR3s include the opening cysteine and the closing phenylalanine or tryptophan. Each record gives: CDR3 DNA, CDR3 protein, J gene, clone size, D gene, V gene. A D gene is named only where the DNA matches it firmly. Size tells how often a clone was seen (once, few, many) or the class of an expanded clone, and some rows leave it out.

CDR3nt: TGCGCCAGCACCCTATTCGGGGACAACACAGATACGCAGTATTTT
CDR3aa: CASTLFGDNTDTQYF
j_gene: TRBJ2-3
abundance: .
d_gene: .
v_gene: TRBV5-1

CDR3nt: TGTGCCAGCAGTGAGGGGAGAGCTAACTATGGCTACACCTTC
CDR3aa: CASSEGRANYGYTF
j_gene: TRBJ1-2
abundance: .
d_gene: .
v_gene: TRBV2

CDR3nt: TGTGCCAGCAGCCAAGATTCGGGACAGGGGAACTATGGCTACACCTTC
CDR3aa: CASSQDSGQGNYGYTF
j_gene: TRBJ1-2
abundance: .
d_gene: TRBD1
v_gene: TRBV4-2

CDR3nt: TGTGCCAGCAGCTCTAGGGGGTCGGAGACCCAGTACTTC
CDR3aa: CASSSRGSETQYF
j_gene: TRBJ2-5
abundance: .
d_gene: .
v_gene: TRBV7-9

CDR3nt: TGTGCCACCAGCAGCCGCAATAGCACTAGCACAGATACGCAGTATTTT
CDR3aa: CATSSRNSTSTDTQYF
j_gene: TRBJ2-3
abundance: few
d_gene: .
v_gene: TRBV15

CDR3nt: TGTGCCAGCAGCGCCCAGGCGGGGGGTACAGATACGCAGTATTTT
CDR3aa: CASSAQAGGTDTQYF
j_gene: TRBJ2-3
abundance: few
d_gene: TRBD2
v_gene: TRBV9

CDR3nt: TGTGCCAGCAGCCCAGGGACTAGCGGAGAGACCCAGTACTTC
CDR3aa: CASSPGTSGETQYF
j_gene: TRBJ2-5
abundance: .
d_gene: TRBD2
v_gene: TRBV7-9

CDR3nt: TGTGCCAGCAGCTTGACTAGAGCAGATACGCAGTATTTT
CDR3aa: CASSLTRADTQYF
j_gene: TRBJ2-3
abundance: few
d_gene: .
v_gene: TRBV5-6

CDR3nt: TGTGCCAGCAGCTTCCCTCGGAAGGGGAAGGCGACCTACAATGAGCAGTTCTTC
CDR3aa: CASSFPRKGKATYNEQFF
j_gene: TRBJ2-1
abundance: few
d_gene: .
v_gene: TRBV11-2

CDR3nt: TGTGCCACCGACCCGGGACTGCAAACAGATACGCAGTATTTT
CDR3aa: CATDPGLQTDTQYF
j_gene: TRBJ2-3
abundance: .
d_gene: .
v_gene: TRBV10-3

CDR3nt: TGTGCCAGCAGCCCTTCGGGATTAGGGGAGACCCAGTACTTC
CDR3aa: CASSPSGLGETQYF
j_gene: TRBJ2-5
abundance: few
d_gene: .
v_gene: TRBV5-4

CDR3nt: TGCGCCAGCAGCCTTCGAGGTTCTGGCGCCCTCGGGCAAGAGACCCAGTACTTC
CDR3aa: CASSLRGSGALGQETQYF
j_gene: TRBJ2-5
abundance: .
d_gene: .
v_gene: TRBV5-1

CDR3nt: TGTGCCAGTAGTATAGGCATACCAAGAGGGGCCAAAAACATTCAGTACTTC
CDR3aa: CASSIGIPRGAKNIQYF
j_gene: TRBJ2-4
abundance: .
d_gene: .
v_gene: TRBV19

CDR3nt: TGTGCCAGCAGCTTCTTGACTAGCGGTTTAGCAGATACGCAGTATTTT
CDR3aa: CASSFLTSGLADTQYF
j_gene: TRBJ2-3
abundance: few
d_gene: TRBD2
v_gene: TRBV5-4

CDR3nt: TGTGCCAGCAGCGGTTCCCTAGGGGACACGGCCACCGGGGAGCTGTTTTTT
CDR3aa: CASSGSLGDTATGELFF
j_gene: TRBJ2-2
abundance: .
d_gene: .
v_gene: TRBV5-4

CDR3nt: TGTGCCAGCAGCTTAGCTTGGCCTTCTGGAAACACCATATATTTT
CDR3aa: CASSLAWPSGNTIYF
j_gene: TRBJ1-3
abundance: .
d_gene: .
v_gene: TRBV11-3

CDR3nt: TGCGCCAGCAGCCACGGACAGGGCCTCCCCTACGAGCAGTACTTC
CDR3aa: CASSHGQGLPYEQYF
j_gene: TRBJ2-7
abundance: few
d_gene: TRBD1
v_gene: TRBV5-1

CDR3nt: TGTGCCAGCAGTTTGGGCGGGCGGGAGACCCAGTACTTC
CDR3aa: CASSLGGRETQYF
j_gene: TRBJ2-5
abundance: .
d_gene: .
v_gene: TRBV27

CDR3nt: TGTGCCAGCAGCTCCCAGGGACAGAGAACCTACGAGCAGTACTTC
CDR3aa: CASSSQGQRTYEQYF
j_gene: TRBJ2-7
abundance: few
d_gene: TRBD1
v_gene: TRBV7-2

CDR3nt: TGTGCCTGGAGCGTGGGGGGGCGCTCGGGGGGCTACACCTTC
CDR3aa: CAWSVGGRSGGYTF
j_gene: TRBJ1-2
abundance: .
d_gene: .
v_gene: TRBV30

CDR3nt: TGTGCCAGCAGCTCCGGACAGGGGGGTTCACCCCTCCACTTT
CDR3aa: CASSSGQGGSPLHF
j_gene: TRBJ1-6
abundance: few
d_gene: TRBD1
v_gene: TRBV11-3

CDR3nt: TGCGCCAGCAGCCAGCCCGACAGGGGGGACGACGAGCAGTACTTC
CDR3aa: CASSQPDRGDDEQYF
j_gene: TRBJ2-7
abundance: few
d_gene: TRBD1
v_gene: TRBV4-1

CDR3nt: TGTGCCAGCTCACCAATGACTGGACAGACAACAGATACGCAGTATTTT
CDR3aa: CASSPMTGQTTDTQYF
j_gene: TRBJ2-3
abundance: few
d_gene: .
v_gene: TRBV18

CDR3nt: TGTGCCAGCAGTTACGGGGACTTGAGCTCCTACGAGCAGTACTTC
CDR3aa: CASSYGDLSSYEQYF
j_gene: TRBJ2-7
abundance: .
d_gene: .
v_gene: TRBV6-6

CDR3nt: TGCGCCAGCAGTGAAGGGACACCGGGCGGGCCCCAGCATTTT
CDR3aa: CASSEGTPGGPQHF
j_gene: TRBJ1-5
abundance: .
d_gene: .
v_gene: TRBV10-1

CDR3nt: TGTGCCATTCGAGACAGCGCCTATGGCTACACCTTC
CDR3aa: CAIRDSAYGYTF
j_gene: TRBJ1-2
abundance: few
d_gene: .
v_gene: TRBV19

CDR3nt: TGTGCCAGCTCAGGGGGGCTAGCGGGGTCCTACAATGAGCAGTTCTTC
CDR3aa: CASSGGLAGSYNEQFF
j_gene: TRBJ2-1
abundance: .
d_gene: TRBD2
v_gene: TRBV18

CDR3nt: TGTGCCAGCAGCGATAGCGGGGGAAGCACAGATACGCAGTATTTT
CDR3aa: CASSDSGGSTDTQYF
j_gene: TRBJ2-3
abundance: few
d_gene: TRBD2
v_gene: TRBV7-9

CDR3nt: TGTGCCAGCAGTTACGCGGGGCTCTCTGGAAACACCATATATTTT
CDR3aa: CASSYAGLSGNTIYF
j_gene: TRBJ1-3
abundance: few
d_gene: .
v_gene: TRBV6-6

CDR3nt: TGCGCCAGCAGTCAATTGGACAGTGGGCACCAGCCCCAGCATTTT
CDR3aa: CASSQLDSGHQPQHF
j_gene: TRBJ1-5
abundance: .
d_gene: .
v_gene: TRBV23-1

CDR3nt: TGTGCCAGCAGCCCCGGGGGGAGGGGAAGCTACAATGAGCAGTTCTTC
CDR3aa: CASSPGGRGSYNEQFF
j_gene: TRBJ2-1
abundance: few
d_gene: TRBD2
v_gene: TRBV7-9

CDR3nt: TGTGCCAGCAGGAGGACACCCAATGAAGCTTTCTTT
CDR3aa: CASRRTPNEAFF
j_gene: TRBJ1-1
abundance: .
d_gene: .
v_gene: TRBV2

CDR3nt: TGTGCCGCCGGCCGGGACTCAGAGACCCAGTACTTC
CDR3aa: CAAGRDSETQYF
j_gene: TRBJ2-5
abundance: few
d_gene: .
v_gene: TRBV10-3

CDR3nt: TGTGCCAGCAGCTCTACTAGCGGGAGTTCCTACGAGCAGTACTTC
CDR3aa: CASSSTSGSSYEQYF
j_gene: TRBJ2-7
abundance: few
d_gene: TRBD2
v_gene: TRBV7-2

CDR3nt: TGTGCCAGCAGTGATTACGAGCGGGGCCAAGAGACCCAGTACTTC
CDR3aa: CASSDYERGQETQYF
j_gene: TRBJ2-5
abundance: few
d_gene: TRBD2
v_gene: TRBV6-1